This record looks at one T cell receptor beta chain sequence and its context. What it binds is not known. All included Susac syndrome patients satisfied recently defined diagnostic criteria for definite or probable disease. This sample stems from a study of CD8 T cells in Susac syndrome. Study in general: At the time of blood draw, patients with Susac syndrome were therapy-naive, receiving corticosteroids, or receiving intravenous immunoglobulin alone. Findings of the study overall: The CD4+ T cell repertoires in Susac syndrome did not show any clonal expansion.

Random hexamers served to reverse transcribe about 0.45 to 1 ug RNA. An immunoSEQ multiplex PCR generated amplified TCR beta CDR3 products spanning 54 Vbeta and 13 Jbeta. TCRdb used MiXCR to reprocess the immunoSEQ multiplex PCR reads, holding one entry per CDR3 protein. This table holds 160,000 or so distinct CDR3 sequences, approximately 95% found once. This CDR3 comprises 13 residues. Germline lookup yields CDR1 DFQATT and CDR2 SNEGSKA (reference sequence). The specimen was CD4+ T cells from PBMCs. The chain is built from TRBV20-1 and TRBJ1-2; TRBD1 matches at 11 bases. This clonotype was sampled from a human donor with Susac syndrome. CDR3 DNA: TGCAGACCAACCGGACAGGGGGCGTTTGGCTACACCTTC. This sequence encodes CRPTGQGAFGYTF.